The clone carrying this T cell receptor beta chain was seen a handful of times. These data come from a study of blood T cell repertoires in COVID-19. Turning to the study itself: Samples representing acute and convalescent COVID-19 were sourced from the United States, Italy and Spain. PBMCs, B-cell-depleted T cells, or T cells were the source of the cDNA or gDNA that made up the material.

Per the study methods: Counts of nucleated cells, estimated from reference gene primer amplification, were obtained. Profiled with immunoSEQ multiplex PCR; TCRdb holds only in-frame clones, not every one. The D gene and trimming were derived from the DNA, and the V and J assignments and clone size from that table. Of some 88,000 clones in the sample, roughly 77% are singletons; the top ten hold nearly 25%. The receptor's source is a human donor in a cohort sampled during active COVID-19. The sequenced material came from peripheral blood.

CDR3 nucleotide sequence: TGTGCCAGCAGTGAATCTTCGGGGGGCCCTGGGGCCAACGTCCTGACTTTC. Translating gives CASSESSGGPGANVLTF. The chain recombines TRBV6-1 with TRBJ2-6; TRBD2 might be the D (7 bases). The CDR3 covers 17 residues. Germline CDR1 reads MNHNS; CDR2 reads SASEGT. V was cut by 2 bases and J by 2 bases, with 13 bases left in between.